Detailed here is one TCR beta chain. Its antigen is undetermined. Between the trimmed V and J ends, which lost 5 bases and 5 bases, there was a span of 10 bases. The CDR3 has 13 amino acids. CDR1 and CDR2 from the germline V gene are SEHNR and FQNEAQ (reference sequence). Amplified material comprised TCR beta CDR3 regions derived from RNA transcripts. Second-round multiplex PCR followed a first-round RT-PCR using HTBI primers. TCRdb redid the calling of the multiplex PCR reads with MiXCR, one entry per CDR3 protein. The table shows over a million distinct CDR3 sequences, with about 36% occurring only once. The record originates from a study of Graves' ophthalmopathy and Graves' hyperthyroidism. Excluded were patients with other autoimmune diseases, uncontrolled infections, pregnancy or lactation. General study points: Forecasting of ophthalmopathy progression by the model achieved over 55% sensitivity and 72.22% specificity. Most thyroid clonotypes expanded beyond 0.001 frequency were also found in blood.

The sample was peripheral blood or thyroid tissue (not recorded which). The chain recombines TRBV7-9 with TRBJ1-5; tentative D call: TRBD1 (5 bases). The TCR comes from an adult man with Graves' hyperthyroidism. The CDR3 loop is CASSRDEDQPQHF. CDR3 sequence (DNA): TGTGCCAGCAGCCGGGACGAGGATCAGCCCCAGCATTTT.